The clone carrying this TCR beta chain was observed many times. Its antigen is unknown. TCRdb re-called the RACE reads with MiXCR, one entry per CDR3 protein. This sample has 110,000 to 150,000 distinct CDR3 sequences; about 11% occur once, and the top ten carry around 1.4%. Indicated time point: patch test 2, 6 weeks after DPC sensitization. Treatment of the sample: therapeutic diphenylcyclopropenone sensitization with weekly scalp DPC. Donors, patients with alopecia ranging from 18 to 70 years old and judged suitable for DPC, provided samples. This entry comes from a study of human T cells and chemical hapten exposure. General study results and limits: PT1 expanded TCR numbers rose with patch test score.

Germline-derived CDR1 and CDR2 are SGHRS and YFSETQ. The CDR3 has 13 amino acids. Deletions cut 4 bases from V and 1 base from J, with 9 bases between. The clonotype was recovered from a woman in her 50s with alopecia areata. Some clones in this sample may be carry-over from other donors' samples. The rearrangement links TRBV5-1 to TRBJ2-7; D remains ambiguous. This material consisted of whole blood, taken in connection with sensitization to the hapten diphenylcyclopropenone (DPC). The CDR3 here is CASSPMGSYEQYF. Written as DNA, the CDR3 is TGCGCCAGCAGCCCGATGGGGTCCTACGAGCAGTACTTC.